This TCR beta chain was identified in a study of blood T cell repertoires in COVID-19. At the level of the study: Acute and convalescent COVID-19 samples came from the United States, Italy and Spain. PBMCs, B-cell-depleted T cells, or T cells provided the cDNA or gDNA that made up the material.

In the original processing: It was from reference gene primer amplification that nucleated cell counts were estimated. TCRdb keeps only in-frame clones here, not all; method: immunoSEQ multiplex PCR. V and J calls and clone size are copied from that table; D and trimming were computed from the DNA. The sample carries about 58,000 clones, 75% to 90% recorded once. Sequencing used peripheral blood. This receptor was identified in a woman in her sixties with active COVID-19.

CDR3 sequence reads: CASSAEGGGNTIYF. As DNA, the CDR3 is TGTGCCAGCAGCGCGGAGGGAGGTGGAAACACCATATATTTT. The chain uses TRBV2 and TRBJ1-3; no reliable D call. This CDR3 is 14 amino acids long. The V gene lost 6 bases and the J gene lost 3 bases, with 12 bases spanning the gap. CDR1 and CDR2 from the germline V gene are SNHLY and FYNNEI.